This TCR beta chain originates from a study of blood T cell repertoires in COVID-19. The CDR3 consists of 10 residues. Germline V gives CDR1 GTSNPN, CDR2 SVGIG (reference sequence). This table comes from immunoSEQ multiplex PCR, and its TCRdb copy is limited to in-frame clones, with some not included. The profile shows around 160,000 clones, approximately 88% of them singletons. The V and J genes are TRBV30 and TRBJ1-2; D not certain. This receptor was taken from a woman aged 25 to 45 with acute COVID-19. Sample: PBMCs or T cells enriched from blood (not recorded which). The CDR3 DNA sequence: TGTGCTTCCGGGAGCTATGGCTACACCTTC. The encoded protein is CASGSYGYTF. Full variable domain (rest looked up from reference TRBV30 and TRBJ1-2): SQTIHQWPATLVQPVGSPLSLECTVEGTSNPNLYWYRQAAGRGLQLLFYSVGIGQISSEVPQNLSASRPQDRQFILSSKKLLLSDSGFYLCASGSYGYTFGSGTRLTVV.